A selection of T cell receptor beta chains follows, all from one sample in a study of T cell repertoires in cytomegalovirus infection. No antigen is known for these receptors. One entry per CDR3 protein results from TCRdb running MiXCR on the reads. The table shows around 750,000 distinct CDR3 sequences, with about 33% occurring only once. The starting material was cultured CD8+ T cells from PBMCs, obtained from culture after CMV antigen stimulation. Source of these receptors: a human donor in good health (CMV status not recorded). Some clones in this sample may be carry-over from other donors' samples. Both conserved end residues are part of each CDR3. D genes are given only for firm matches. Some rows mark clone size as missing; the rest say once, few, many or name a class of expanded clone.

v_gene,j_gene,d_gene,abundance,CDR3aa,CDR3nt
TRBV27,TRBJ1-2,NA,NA,CASGPFWAPFF,TGTGCCAGCGGTCCTTTCTGGGCGCCCTTCTTC
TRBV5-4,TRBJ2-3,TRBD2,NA,CASASSGGAEDTQYF,TGTGCCAGCGCATCTAGCGGGGGGGCGGAAGATACGCAGTATTTT
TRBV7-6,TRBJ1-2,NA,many,CASSSESRQRSF,TGTGCCAGCAGCTCAGAGTCGAGACAGCGCTCCTTC
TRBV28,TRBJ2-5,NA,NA,CASSGGQLQETQYF,TGTGCCAGCAGTGGAGGACAGCTCCAAGAGACCCAGTACTTC
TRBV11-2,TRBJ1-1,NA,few,CASSFPRGVDFFNTEAFF,TGTGCCAGCAGCTTTCCTCGGGGGGTCGATTTCTTTAACACTGAAGCTTTCTTT
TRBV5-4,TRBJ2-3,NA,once,CASSQGSLGTDTQYF,TGTGCCAGCAGCCAAGGGTCATTAGGCACAGATACGCAGTATTTT
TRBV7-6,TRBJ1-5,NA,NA,CASSGGLINQPQHF,TGTGCCAGCAGCGGGGGGCTGATCAATCAGCCCCAGCATTTT
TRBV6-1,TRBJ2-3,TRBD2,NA,CASSHGLAGGPSTDTQYF,TGTGCCAGCAGTCATGGACTAGCGGGGGGCCCTAGCACAGATACGCAGTATTTT
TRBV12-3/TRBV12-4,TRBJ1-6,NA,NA,CASSFGGGPLHF,TGTGCCAGCAGTTTCGGCGGCGGACCCCTCCACTTT
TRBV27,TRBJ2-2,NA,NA,CASRSRGAVDTGELFF,TGTGCCAGCAGATCTCGGGGGGCCGTAGACACCGGGGAGCTGTTTTTT
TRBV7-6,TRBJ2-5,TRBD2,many,CASRSWAGGPEETQYF,TGTGCCAGTCGTAGTTGGGCGGGGGGGCCTGAAGAGACCCAGTACTTC
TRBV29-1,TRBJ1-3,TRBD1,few,CSVERTGRGNTIYF,TGCAGCGTTGAACGGACAGGGAGGGGAAACACCATATATTTT
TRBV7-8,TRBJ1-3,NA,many,CASNPVESGNTIYF,TGTGCCAGCAACCCCGTGGAATCTGGAAACACCATATATTTT
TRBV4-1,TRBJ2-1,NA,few,CASSREVGNEQFF,TGCGCCAGCAGCAGAGAAGTGGGGAATGAGCAGTTCTTC
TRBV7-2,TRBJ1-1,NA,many,CASSFQGWTEAFF,TGTGCCAGCAGCTTTCAGGGGTGGACTGAAGCTTTCTTT
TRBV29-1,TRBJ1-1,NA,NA,CSEDQKTEAFF,TGCAGCGAAGACCAAAAGACTGAAGCTTTCTTT
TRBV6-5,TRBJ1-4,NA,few,CASGDSLELFF,TGTGCCAGCGGCGACAGCCTAGAGCTGTTTTTT
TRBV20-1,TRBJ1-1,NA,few,CSADGPVGNTEAFF,TGCAGTGCTGACGGACCGGTTGGGAACACTGAAGCTTTCTTT
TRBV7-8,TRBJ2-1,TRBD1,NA,CASSPRQGGNNEQFF,TGTGCCAGCAGCCCCAGACAGGGGGGGAATAATGAGCAGTTCTTC
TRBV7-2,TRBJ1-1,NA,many,CASSLGQLFRSDTEAFF,TGTGCCAGCAGCCTCGGACAGCTTTTTCGTTCGGACACTGAAGCTTTCTTT
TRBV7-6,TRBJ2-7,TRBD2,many,CASSLELAGATYEQYF,TGTGCCAGCAGCTTAGAACTAGCGGGGGCCACCTACGAGCAGTACTTC
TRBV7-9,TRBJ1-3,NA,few,CASSSPGHLPSSGNTIYF,TGTGCCAGCAGCTCTCCGGGACACCTGCCCTCCTCTGGAAACACCATATATTTT
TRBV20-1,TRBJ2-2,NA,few,CSALRREPTGELFF,TGCAGTGCCCTTAGAAGGGAGCCCACCGGGGAGCTGTTTTTT
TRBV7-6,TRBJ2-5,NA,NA,CVSSLVVRETQYF,TGTGTCAGCAGCTTGGTCGTCCGAGAGACCCAGTACTTC
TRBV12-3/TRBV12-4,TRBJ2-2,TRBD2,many,CASSFGRLAGEAGELFF,TGTGCCAGCAGTTTTGGTCGACTAGCGGGGGAGGCCGGGGAGCTGTTTTTT
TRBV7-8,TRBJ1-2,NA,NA,CASSWGGRNNYGYTF,TGTGCCAGCAGCTGGGGTGGACGGAATAACTATGGCTACACCTTC
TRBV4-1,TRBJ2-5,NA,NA,CASSPGGDLEGGSEDETQYF,TGCGCCAGCAGCCCCGGTGGGGACCTCGAGGGGGGGAGCGAGGATGAGACCCAGTACTTC
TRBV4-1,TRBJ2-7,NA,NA,CASSQDYGTEDRGEQYF,TGCGCCAGCAGCCAAGATTACGGGACGGAGGACAGAGGCGAGCAGTACTTC
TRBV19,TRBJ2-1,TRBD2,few,CASSIGAGGYNEQFF,TGTGCCAGTAGTATAGGGGCGGGGGGATACAATGAGCAGTTCTTC
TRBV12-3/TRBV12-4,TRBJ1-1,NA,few,CASSFSPHTEAFF,TGTGCCAGCAGTTTCTCCCCCCACACTGAAGCTTTCTTT
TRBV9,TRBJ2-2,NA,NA,CASSVTMENTGELFF,TGTGCCAGCAGCGTAACTATGGAAAACACCGGGGAGCTGTTTTTT
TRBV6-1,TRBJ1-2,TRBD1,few,CASSEAFSTTGGYTF,TGTGCCAGCAGTGAAGCCTTTTCGACGACAGGGGGCTACACCTTC
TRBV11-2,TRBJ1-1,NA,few,CASTTGDEAFF,TGTGCCAGCACCACAGGCGATGAAGCTTTCTTT
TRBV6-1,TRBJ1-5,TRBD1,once,CASRSRNPDREARYSNQPQHF,TGTGCCAGCAGATCTCGTAACCCCGACAGGGAAGCTCGCTATAGCAATCAGCCCCAGCATTTT
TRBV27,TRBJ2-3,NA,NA,CASSSGDRPDTQYF,TGTGCCAGCAGTTCGGGAGACAGGCCAGATACGCAGTATTTT